Listed below are T cell receptor beta chains from one sample, sequenced in a study of response to subunit inactivated influenza vaccine. TCRdb itself ran the RT-PCR reads through MiXCR, one entry per CDR3 protein. The data show about 520,000 distinct CDR3 sequences, with roughly 23% seen just once and approximately 2% held by the top ten. This sample comprised CD4+ T cells sorted from PBMCs, obtained more than 4 days after vaccination. These receptors were collected from a man aged 45-65 years who received an inactivated influenza vaccine. Each CDR3 is given with its conserved first and last residue. Size values are once, few and many counts, or a class for expanded clones, and some rows have none.

j_call clone_size cdr3_length v_call cdr3_aa
TRBJ1-1 few 16 TRBV5-1 CASSRGTDWKVTEAFF
TRBJ2-7 few 14 TRBV6-2/TRBV6-3 CASSNSGASYEQYF
TRBJ2-1 - 13 TRBV7-9 CASSLSVANEQFF
TRBJ2-3 few 12 TRBV20-1 CSAEPPGVRQYF
TRBJ2-2 many 11 TRBV10-3 CAIRVTGELFF
TRBJ2-7 few 10 TRBV20-1 CSARVSEQYF
TRBJ2-1 - 15 TRBV28 CASSWPGLAGHEQFF
TRBJ2-1 - 14 TRBV7-8 CASIALAVYNEQFF
TRBJ2-4 few 17 TRBV4-3 CASSSGQSGGGKNIQYF
TRBJ2-1 - 11 TRBV14 CASSRGVEQFF
TRBJ2-2 - 14 TRBV18 CASSLQGIGGELFF
TRBJ2-7 - 16 TRBV4-1 CASSLYLAGPSYEQYF
TRBJ2-2 - 13 TRBV7-3 CASSQQATGELFF
TRBJ2-1 few 17 TRBV6-2/TRBV6-3 CASSNPGTEFSYNEQFF
TRBJ1-2 few 13 TRBV4-1 CASNLGSAEGYTF
TRBJ2-1 many 17 TRBV20-1 CSATDGGALADYNEQFF
TRBJ1-1 many 17 TRBV7-9 CASSARVLLLMNTEAFF
TRBJ2-5 - 16 TRBV24-1 CATSDPSGRYQETQYF
TRBJ2-7 - 16 TRBV2 CASSESNDVRAYEQYF
TRBJ1-4 - 17 TRBV4-1 CASSRPPLGLGREKLFF
TRBJ2-2 few 12 TRBV7-9 CASDDKTGELFF
TRBJ1-6 - 14 TRBV6-1 CASRADSDNSPLHF
TRBJ2-7 many 12 TRBV6-2/TRBV6-3 CASSYVGGEQYF
TRBJ1-6 - 16 TRBV25-1 CASSDDRVTSGLTLHF
TRBJ2-1 many 14 TRBV24-1 CATSTGQGTNEQFF
TRBJ2-3 - 16 TRBV4-1 CASSPVAGGPGDTQYF
TRBJ2-5 - 13 TRBV29-1 CSVSQVVLETQYF
TRBJ1-2 - 11 TRBV29-1 CSVEDREGYTF
TRBJ2-5 - 15 TRBV7-9 CASSLRIPGKETQYF
TRBJ2-1 - 12 TRBV29-1 CSVQRTGNEQFF
TRBJ1-1 - 15 TRBV20-1 CSARIGNGVPTEAFF
TRBJ2-3 - 15 TRBV11-2 CASSQAGGPTDTQYF
TRBJ2-1 few 15 TRBV6-2/TRBV6-3 CASSGTSGSLSEQFF
TRBJ2-1 - 16 TRBV24-1 CATSPTTHSSYNEQFF
TRBJ2-1 - 17 TRBV5-1 CASSTTRGGFSYNEQFF
TRBJ2-5 few 13 TRBV12-3/TRBV12-4 CASRSTGVETQYF
TRBJ2-7 few 11 TRBV20-1 CSASGAYEQYF
TRBJ2-4 once 13 TRBV7-9 CASSFRRGDIQYF
TRBJ2-7 few 11 TRBV7-2 CARPRSPRQYF
TRBJ1-2 few 14 TRBV7-9 CASSIGGFSYGYTF
TRBJ2-5 few 13 TRBV10-1 CASSEAIQETQYF
TRBJ2-7 few 13 TRBV27 CASSLSWGFEQYF
TRBJ2-5 few 14 TRBV12-3/TRBV12-4 CASRGLAGVKTQYF
TRBJ2-3 - 17 TRBV27 CASSSTGDLYGTDTQYF
TRBJ1-5 - 13 TRBV29-1 CSVGGGMDQPQHF
TRBJ2-1 - 15 TRBV5-1 CASSLDSNSYNEQFF